What follows are 19 T cell receptor beta chains derived from one specimen sequenced in a study of type 1 regulatory T cells. Study-level points and caveats: Tr1 cells had a more restricted TCR repertoire than non-Tr1 cells.

Using its own MiXCR run on the reads, TCRdb lists one record per CDR3 protein. The sample records about 71,000 distinct CDR3 sequences, around 20% being singletons. Antigens for these TCRs are unknown. Sequences were obtained from cultured type 1 regulatory T (Tr1) cells, either the whole culture or a sorted fraction (not recorded which). These receptors originate from a human donor in good health.

This clonotype has only one observation. The chain recombines TRBV6-5 with TRBJ1-6; TRBD1 matches 9 bases. CDR3 length: 15 amino acids. Looked up from germline, CDR1 is MNHEY and CDR2 is SVGAGI. V lost 2 bases to trimming and J lost 7 bases; unmatched junction nucleotides: 3. CDR3 residues: CASSYLGTGNSPLHF. In nucleotides, the CDR3 is TGTGCCAGCAGTTACCTGGGGACAGGGAATTCACCCCTCCACTTT.

In its sample, this clonotype was seen a few times. The chain has TRBV12-3 or TRBV12-4 and TRBJ1-2; weak D call: TRBD1 (5 bases). Trimming shortened V by 2 bases and J by 4 bases, and 11 bases separated the two germline ends. This CDR3 is built from 14 residues. The CDR3 loop reads CASSLSQGIYGYTF. The CDR3 region has the DNA TGTGCCAGCAGTTTATCTCAGGGAATCTATGGCTACACCTTC.

Concerning this clonotype: A much larger clone differs by one base, so this may be a read error. This chain links TRBV25-1 with TRBJ1-1; 7 nucleotides line up with TRBD1. The ends lost 6 bases at V and 1 base at J; junction bases unmatched: 2. CDR1 and CDR2 from the germline V gene are MGHDK and SYGVNS. This CDR3 comprises 13 residues. In DNA, the CDR3 is TGTGCCAGCAGACGACAGGGGAACACTGAAGCTTTCTTT. It yields the protein CASRRQGNTEAFF.

The sample holds a few counts of this clonotype. For the CDR3, the DNA is TGTGCCAGCAGCGCTAGCGGGTTCACAGATACGCAGTATTTT. Amino acid sequence: CASSASGFTDTQYF. This sequence joins TRBV9 and TRBJ2-3, with 8 bases aligning to TRBD2. The CDR3 totals 14 residues. The V gene's germline CDR1 is SGDLS and CDR2 YYNGEE. J gave up 2 bases and V 3 bases, and 2 bases lay outside the gene matches.

This clonotype was seen a handful of times. The V gene is TRBV20-1, the J gene TRBJ2-7; TRBD2 matches 9 bases. The CDR3 consists of 13 residues. Germline V lookup: CDR1 DFQATT, CDR2 SNEGSKA (reference sequence). V was pared by 6 bases and J by 5 bases, with 8 bases of the junction left unmatched. For the CDR3, the DNA is TGCAGTGCCGGGATAGCGGGAGTAAACGAGCAGTACTTC. Amino acids: CSAGIAGVNEQYF.

This clonotype was picked up a small number of times. The V and J genes are TRBV20-1 and TRBJ2-7, with D unresolved. The CDR3 length is 12 residues. Trimming took 2 bases from V and 2 from J, leaving 7 bases between them. Germline CDR1 is DFQATT and CDR2 is SNEGSKA (reference sequence). CDR3 residues: CSARRFPYEQYF. As DNA, the CDR3 is TGCAGTGCTAGACGGTTCCCCTACGAGCAGTACTTC.

This clonotype occurred many times. J is TRBJ2-5 and V is TRBV12-3 or TRBV12-4, with no clear D. This CDR3 region has 12 residues. Deletions cut 2 bases from V and 3 bases from J, with 4 bases between. Here the CDR3 reads CASSLLEETQYF. The CDR3 DNA reads TGTGCCAGCAGTTTATTGGAAGAGACCCAGTACTTC.

This clonotype was observed a few times. The chain couples TRBV20-1 to TRBJ2-7; 7 nucleotides line up with TRBD2. The CDR3 contains 14 residues. The trim removed 4 bases at V and 2 bases at J, leaving 8 bases unmatched. Per germline, CDR1 DFQATT and CDR2 SNEGSKA (reference sequence). The CDR3, as DNA: TGCAGTGCTATTACCAGCGGGGTGACCTACGAGCAGTACTTC. Protein: CSAITSGVTYEQYF.

This chain uses TRBV14 with TRBJ2-6, with D uncertain. Trimming left V 6 bases short and J 0 bases short, with 6 bases between. Germline V gene sequence: CDR1 SGHDN, CDR2 FVKESK. The CDR3 is 14 residues long. CDR3 loop: CASRQSSGANVLTF. DNA for the CDR3: TGTGCCAGCAGACAGAGCTCTGGGGCCAACGTCCTGACTTTC.

The genes are TRBV19 and TRBJ2-5; a possible D gene is TRBD2 (5 bases). V gave up 7 bases and J gave up 2 bases, with 11 bases separating them. There are 13 residues in the CDR3. The germline CDR1 and CDR2 sequences are LNHDA and SQIVND (reference sequence). The CDR3 here is CASNPGGQETQYF. CDR3 DNA: TGTGCCAGTAACCCTGGCGGGCAAGAGACCCAGTACTTC.

In its sample, this clonotype was seen a few times. This sequence joins TRBV2 and TRBJ2-5; no clear D gene. Trimming pared 5 bases from V and 4 bases from J, leaving 8 bases between. The CDR3 is 12 amino acids. Per germline, CDR1 SNHLY and CDR2 FYNNEI. CDR3 DNA: TGTGCCAGCAGTTCACTTCGAGAGACCCAGTACTTC. Protein product: CASSSLRETQYF.

The chain recombines TRBV10-2 with TRBJ2-7; perhaps TRBD2 as D (6 bases). CDR3 length: 15 amino acids. Per the germline V gene, CDR1 is WSHSY and CDR2 is SAAADI. Between the trimmed V and J ends, which lost 5 bases and 2 bases, there was a span of 16 bases. CDR3 sequence reads: CASSKGSGITYEQYF. DNA of the CDR3: TGCGCCAGCAGTAAGGGTAGCGGAATTACCTACGAGCAGTACTTC.

This chain joins TRBV5-1 and TRBJ2-1, with 8 bases that match TRBD2. In germline, CDR1 is SGHRS, CDR2 YFSETQ. With 0 bases clipped from V and 5 bases from J, the junction kept 4 bases outside the gene matches. The CDR3 consists of 15 residues. CDR3 sequence: CASSLVATSDNEQFF. CDR3 DNA: TGCGCCAGCAGCTTGGTGGCGACTAGCGACAATGAGCAGTTCTTC.

The chain combines TRBV10-3 with TRBJ1-2; 7 bases match TRBD1. The CDR3 extends over 14 amino acids. V shed 2 bases and J 8 bases; nucleotides not matched to a gene: 8. The germline gives CDR1 ENHRY, CDR2 SYGVKD. CDR3 bases: TGTGCCATCAGTGAGACGGGACAGCGGAAGGGCTACACCTTC. It translates to CAISETGQRKGYTF.

The table lists this clonotype with a few counts. The V and J genes are TRBV20-1 and TRBJ2-5; 9 nucleotides agree with TRBD2. J was trimmed by 4 bases and V by 3 bases; bases with no gene match: 6. Germline lookup yields CDR1 DFQATT and CDR2 SNEGSKA (reference sequence). CDR3 length: 14 amino acids. The CDR3, as DNA: TGCAGTGCTAGCTTAGCGGGAGCCGTAGAGACCCAGTACTTC. Translation gives CSASLAGAVETQYF.

The table lists this clonotype with many counts. The chain links TRBV6-5 to TRBJ2-7, with D perhaps matching TRBD1 (5 bases). The CDR3 sequence is 14 residues long. Germline CDR1 is MNHEY and CDR2 is SVGAGI. V was clipped by 6 bases and J by 2 bases, with 14 bases between them. This CDR3 is CASRQTAITYEQYF. The CDR3 DNA sequence: TGTGCCAGCAGACAGACAGCAATCACCTACGAGCAGTACTTC.

The V gene is TRBV4-2, the J gene TRBJ1-6; 7 bases match TRBD1. After removal of 4 bases from V and 9 bases from J, the junction contained 6 bases not matched to a gene. Per germline, CDR1 LGHNA and CDR2 YNFKEQ. CDR3 length equals 14 residues. CDR3 region: CASSPWDSFSPLHF. As DNA, the CDR3 is TGTGCCAGCAGCCCTTGGGACAGCTTTTCACCCCTCCACTTT.

Concerning this clonotype itself: Sequence at one end of the junction differs from germline and may be a read error. The chain combines TRBV5-1 with TRBJ2-7; D is possibly TRBD2 (6 bases). Germline V gene data show CDR1 as SGHRS and CDR2 as YFSETQ. The CDR3 sequence is 14 residues long. CDR3: CANSFYSGGLGQYF. The CDR3, as DNA: TGCGCCAACAGCTTCTACTCCGGGGGACTCGGACAGTACTTC.

By share of the sample, this clonotype is medium-sized. The V call is TRBV6-5, the J call TRBJ1-1; D is perhaps TRBD1 (6 bases). CDR1 is MNHEY, CDR2 SVGAGI, per germline. The ends were cut back, 7 bases at V and 8 bases at J, with 11 bases in the middle. The CDR3 consists of 11 residues. CDR3 loop: CASTRGQEAFF. CDR3 nucleotide sequence: TGTGCCAGCACCCGAGGACAGGAAGCTTTCTTT.